Shown below are 20 T cell receptor beta chains from a single sample sequenced in a study of shared clonotypes between healthy human individuals. Produced via immunoSEQ multiplex PCR; TCRdb's table is partial and in-frame only. The sample lists hundreds of thousands of clones, approximately 80% occurring once. The specimen was PBMCs. The receptors were gathered from a woman aged 35 to 49 in good health. Some clones in this sample may be carry-over from other donors' samples.

The J gene is TRBJ1-2, the V gene TRBV10-3; D call uncertain. Per germline, CDR1 ENHRY and CDR2 SYGVKD. V was trimmed by 2 bases and J by 10 bases, leaving 14 bases between them. The CDR3 is 13 residues long. The CDR3 region has the DNA TGTGCCATCAGTGAGGATACGGGGATCGTCTACACCTTC. It is translated as CAISEDTGIVYTF.

This clone was recorded once. This chain connects TRBV5-6 to TRBJ1-2, with 8 bases fitting TRBD1. Germline V CDR1 and CDR2: SGHDT, YYEEEE. CDR3 length: 14 amino acids. V was clipped by 4 bases and J by 5 bases; unmatched bases: 7. DNA of the CDR3: TGTGCCAGCAGCCAATTGACAGGGGCGTATGGCTACACCTTC. It is translated as CASSQLTGAYGYTF.

This rearrangement joins TRBV2 to TRBJ1-1; unclear D gene. Germline V gene sequence: CDR1 SNHLY, CDR2 FYNNEI. V was trimmed by 6 bases and J by 1 base, leaving 12 bases between them. The CDR3 covers 14 residues. The CDR3 DNA reads as TGTGCCAGCAGCTTCACAGAGGGGAACACTGAAGCTTTCTTT. Translated, it gives CASSFTEGNTEAFF. Full variable domain (outside the CDR3, taken from reference TRBV2 and TRBJ1-1): EPEVTQTPSHQVTQMGQEVILRCVPISNHLYFYWYRQILGQKVEFLVSFYNNEISEKSEIFDDQFSVERPDGSNFTLKIRSTKLEDSAMYFCASSFTEGNTEAFFGQGTRLTVV.

V is TRBV27 and J is TRBJ2-1, with 9 bases fitting TRBD2. Germline assignment: CDR1 MNHEY and CDR2 SMNVEV (reference sequence). Trimming took 6 bases from V and 4 from J; bases not matched to a gene: 7. The CDR3 is 15 residues long. The CDR3 DNA sequence: TGTGCCAGCAGCCCCGAGAGCGGGAGGTACAATGAGCAGTTCTTC. Translated, it gives CASSPESGRYNEQFF.

The rearrangement links TRBV30 to TRBJ2-1; D possibly corresponds to TRBD2 (5 bases). Between the trimmed V and J ends, which lost 3 bases and 10 bases, there was a span of 31 bases. The CDR3 extends over 18 amino acids. Germline V gives CDR1 GTSNPN, CDR2 SVGIG (reference sequence). In DNA form, the CDR3 reads TGTGCCTGGAGAAGAGTGGGGAAGGCCTCTAGTTCAACGGGGGAGCAGTTCTTC. It yields the protein CAWRRVGKASSSTGEQFF. The whole variable domain, filled in from reference TRBV30 and TRBJ2-1, reads SQTIHQWPATLVQPVGSPLSLECTVEGTSNPNLYWYRQAAGRGLQLLFYSVGIGQISSEVPQNLSASRPQDRQFILSSKKLLLSDSGFYLCAWRRVGKASSSTGEQFFGPGTRLTVL.

V gene TRBV9 combines with J gene TRBJ1-1; no firm D call. From germline, CDR1 is SGDLS and CDR2 YYNGEE. Trimming removed 0 bases at V and 1 base at J, with 13 bases between. The CDR3 is 16 residues long. The CDR3 DNA sequence: TGTGCCAGCAGCGTAGACCCCGGAGTACCGAACACTGAAGCTTTCTTT. Encoded protein: CASSVDPGVPNTEAFF.

The gene calls are TRBV11-3 and TRBJ2-1; TRBD1 agrees at 7 bases. Unmatched junction bases numbered 5, after V lost 5 bases and J lost 4 bases. The CDR3 sequence is 14 residues long. Germline assignment: CDR1 SGHNT and CDR2 YENEEA. Here the CDR3 DNA reads TGTGCCAGCAGCCCGGGACAGCCATACAATGAGCAGTTCTTC. Protein: CASSPGQPYNEQFF.

Comments on this clone: A far larger clone differs by one base, so this is likely a read error. This chain connects TRBV29-1 to TRBJ2-7; 9 bases map to TRBD1. This CDR3 comprises 13 residues. Germline loops: CDR1 SQVTM, CDR2 ANQGSEA. The CDR3 here is CSVATGGSYERYF. The CDR3, as DNA: TGCAGCGTGGCCACAGGGGGCTCCTACGAGCGGTACTTC.

To note about this clone: A far bigger clonotype differs at one base, so this is likely a read error. Other DNA sequences in this sample translate to the same CDR3. The V gene is TRBV11-2, the J gene TRBJ2-3; D uncertain. Germline values: CDR1 SGHAT, CDR2 FQNNGV. Deletions cut 4 bases from V and 12 bases from J, with 11 bases between. The CDR3 has 11 residues. The CDR3 DNA reads TGTGCCAGCAGCTCCTCACAAACACAGTATTTT. It encodes CASSSSQTQYF.

The rearrangement links TRBV5-1 to TRBJ2-2; D possibly corresponds to TRBD1 (5 bases). The CDR3 extends over 15 amino acids. Trimming pared 0 bases from V and 6 bases from J, leaving 12 bases between. The germline V gene encodes CDR1 SGHRS and CDR2 YFSETQ. The CDR3 DNA sequence: TGCGCCAGCAGCTTGGGGACATCAGTGGCCGGGGAGCTGTTTTTT. It yields the protein CASSLGTSVAGELFF.

Only a few counts were recorded for this clone. V and J are TRBV5-4 and TRBJ1-3; D perhaps matches TRBD1 (6 bases). Trimming stripped 2 bases from V and 4 bases from J, with 16 bases between. Germline CDR1 SGHNT, CDR2 YYREEE (reference sequence). The CDR3 extends over 16 amino acids. The CDR3 here is CASSFPTGGRGNTIYF. The CDR3 coding sequence is TGTGCCAGCAGCTTTCCGACGGGGGGGCGAGGAAACACCATATATTTT.

V usage is TRBV28 and J usage is TRBJ2-3; D unresolved. The germline V gene has CDR1 MDHEN and CDR2 SYDVKM. The ends were cut back, 2 bases at V and 1 base at J, with 10 bases in the middle. This CDR3 has 15 amino acids. The CDR3 nucleotides read TGTGCCAGCAGTTTACGAGGCCGCGGCACAGATACGCAGTATTTT. Translation: CASSLRGRGTDTQYF.

The CDR3 loop reads CASSTLPTSGYSEQYF. CDR3 bases: TGCGCCAGCAGCACTTTGCCTACTAGCGGGTACAGCGAGCAGTACTTC. This chain joins TRBV5-1 and TRBJ2-5; 9 bases align to TRBD2. The DNA end is a closer match to TRBJ2-7, so the J assignment may be wrong. The germline V gene has CDR1 SGHRS and CDR2 YFSETQ. This CDR3 contains 16 residues.

This chain uses TRBV10-3 with TRBJ2-3, with unresolved D. Germline V gene data show CDR1 as ENHRY and CDR2 as SYGVKD. This CDR3 spans 15 amino acids. V was pared by 5 bases and J by 2 bases, with 14 bases between. The CDR3 sequence: CAISLGPVDTDTQYF. CDR3 sequence (DNA): TGTGCCATCAGTCTAGGACCGGTAGACACAGATACGCAGTATTTT.

The chain carries TRBV6-4 and TRBJ2-7, with D possibly TRBD1 on 5 matching bases. This CDR3 is 14 amino acids long. Trimming took off 11 bases at V and 0 bases at J, with 17 bases between the two ends. CDR1 and CDR2 (germline): MRHNA, SNTAGT. CDR3 in amino acids: CAAESDSSSYEQYF. The DNA of the CDR3 is TGTGCCGCCGAGTCCGACAGTTCCTCCTACGAGCAGTACTTC.

The rearrangement links TRBV6-1 to TRBJ2-7; 11 bases map to TRBD1. CDR3 size: 14 residues. CDR1 is MNHNS and CDR2 is SASEGT in the germline V gene. With 6 bases clipped from V and 5 bases from J, the junction kept 6 bases outside the gene matches. This CDR3 is CASSLRDRGDEQYF. The CDR3 nucleotides read TGTGCCAGCAGCCTACGGGACAGGGGGGACGAGCAGTACTTC.

V is TRBV30 and J is TRBJ2-3; 7 nucleotides match TRBD2. The V segment lost 4 bases and the J segment 0 bases; nucleotides outside the gene matches: 13. This CDR3 is 17 amino acids long. Germline V lookup: CDR1 GTSNPN, CDR2 SVGIG (reference sequence). The CDR3 DNA follows: TGTGCCTGGAAGGGGACTACCGCCTTTTCTAGCACAGATACGCAGTATTTT. It translates to CAWKGTTAFSSTDTQYF.

The rearrangement uses TRBV29-1 and TRBJ2-5; D not certain. The end of the DNA fits TRBJ2-7 better, so the J call may be wrong. The CDR3 covers 11 residues. The germline CDR1 and CDR2 sequences are SQVTM and ANQGSEA. The CDR3 DNA reads as TGCAGCGGGGCTGTCTCCTACGAGCAGTACTTC. The encoded protein is CSGAVSYEQYF.

This clone was detected only once. The genes are TRBV10-3 and TRBJ2-7, with D possibly called TRBD1 or TRBD2 (7 bases each). In germline, CDR1 is ENHRY, CDR2 SYGVKD. CDR3 length equals 13 residues. V was clipped by 8 bases and J by 0 bases, with 11 bases between them. This CDR3 reads CAIQGGVSYEQYF. For the CDR3, the DNA is TGTGCCATCCAGGGGGGGGTCTCCTACGAGCAGTACTTC.

In its sample, this clone was seen once. The V gene is TRBV5-1, the J gene TRBJ1-3; no clear D. CDR1 and CDR2 (germline): SGHRS, YFSETQ. This CDR3 contains 14 residues. V was clipped by 0 bases and J by 3 bases, with 7 bases between them. In nucleotides, the CDR3 is TGCGCCAGCAGCTTGGCGGCAGGTGGAAACACCATATATTTT. Its translation: CASSLAAGGNTIYF.